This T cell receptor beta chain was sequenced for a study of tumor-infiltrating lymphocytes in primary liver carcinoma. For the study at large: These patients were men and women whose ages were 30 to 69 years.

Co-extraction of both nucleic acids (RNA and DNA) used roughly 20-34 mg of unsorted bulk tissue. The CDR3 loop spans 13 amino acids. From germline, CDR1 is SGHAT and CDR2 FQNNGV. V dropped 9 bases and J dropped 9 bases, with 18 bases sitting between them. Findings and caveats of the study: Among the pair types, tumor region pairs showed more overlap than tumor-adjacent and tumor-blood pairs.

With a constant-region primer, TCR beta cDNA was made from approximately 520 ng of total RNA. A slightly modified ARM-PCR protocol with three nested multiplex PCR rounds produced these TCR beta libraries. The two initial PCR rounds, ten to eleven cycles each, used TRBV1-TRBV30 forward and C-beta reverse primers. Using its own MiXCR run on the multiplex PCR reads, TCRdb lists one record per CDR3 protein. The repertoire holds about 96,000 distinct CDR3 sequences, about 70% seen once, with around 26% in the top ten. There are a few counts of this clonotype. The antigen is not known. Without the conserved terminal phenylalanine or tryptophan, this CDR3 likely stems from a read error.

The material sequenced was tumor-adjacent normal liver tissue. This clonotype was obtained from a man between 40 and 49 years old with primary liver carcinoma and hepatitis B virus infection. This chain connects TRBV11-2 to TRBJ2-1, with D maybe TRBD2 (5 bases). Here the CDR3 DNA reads TGTGCCAGTAGTTTAGAGGTGGGAGCTGAGCAGTTCTTA. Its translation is CASSLEVGAEQFL.